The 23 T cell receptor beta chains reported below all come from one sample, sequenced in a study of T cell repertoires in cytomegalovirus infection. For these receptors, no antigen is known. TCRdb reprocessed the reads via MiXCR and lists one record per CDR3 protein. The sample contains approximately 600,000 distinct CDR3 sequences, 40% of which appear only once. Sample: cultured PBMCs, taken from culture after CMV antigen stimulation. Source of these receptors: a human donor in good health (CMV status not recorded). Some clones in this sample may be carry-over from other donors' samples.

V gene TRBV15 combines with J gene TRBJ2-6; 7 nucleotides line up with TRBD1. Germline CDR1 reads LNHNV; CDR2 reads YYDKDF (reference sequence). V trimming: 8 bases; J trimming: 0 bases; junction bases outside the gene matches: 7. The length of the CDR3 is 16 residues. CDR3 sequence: CATAGTVSSGANVLTF. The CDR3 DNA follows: TGTGCCACCGCCGGGACAGTGAGCTCTGGGGCCAACGTCCTGACTTTC.

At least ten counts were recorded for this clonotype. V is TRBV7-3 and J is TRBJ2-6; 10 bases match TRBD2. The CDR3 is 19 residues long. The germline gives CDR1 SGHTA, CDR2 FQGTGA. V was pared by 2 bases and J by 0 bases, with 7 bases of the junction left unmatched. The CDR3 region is CASSLESGRGFSGANVLTF. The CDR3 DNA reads TGTGCCAGCAGCTTAGAGAGCGGGAGGGGATTCTCTGGGGCCAACGTCCTGACTTTC.

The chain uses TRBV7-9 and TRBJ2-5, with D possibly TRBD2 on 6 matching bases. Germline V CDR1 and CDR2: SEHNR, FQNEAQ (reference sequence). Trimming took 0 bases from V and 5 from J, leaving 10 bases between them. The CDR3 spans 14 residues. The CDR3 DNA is TGTGCCAGCAGCTTAGCGGCGGGGATGGAGACCCAGTACTTC. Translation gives CASSLAAGMETQYF.

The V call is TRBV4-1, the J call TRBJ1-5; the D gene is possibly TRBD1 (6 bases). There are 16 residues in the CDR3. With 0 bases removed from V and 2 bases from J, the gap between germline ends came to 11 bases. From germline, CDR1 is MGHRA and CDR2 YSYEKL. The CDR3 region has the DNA TGCGCCAGCAGCCAAGATACAGGGTATGGCAATCAGCCCCAGCATTTT. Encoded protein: CASSQDTGYGNQPQHF.

CDR3 amino acids: CASSYRRSGDNYGYTF. As DNA, the CDR3 is TGTGCCAGCAGCTACCGACGGAGTGGGGATAACTATGGCTACACCTTC. The V and J genes are TRBV7-2 and TRBJ1-2, with D unclear. V was pared by 4 bases and J by 1 base, with 16 bases between. The CDR3 length is 16 residues. Germline CDR1 and CDR2: SGHTA and FQGNSA.

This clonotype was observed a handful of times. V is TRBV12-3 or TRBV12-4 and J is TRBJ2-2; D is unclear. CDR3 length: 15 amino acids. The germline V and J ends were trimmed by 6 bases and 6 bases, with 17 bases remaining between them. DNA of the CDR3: TGTGCCAGCAGGAACTTGGACGGTTCGGCCGGGGAGCTGTTTTTT. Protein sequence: CASRNLDGSAGELFF.

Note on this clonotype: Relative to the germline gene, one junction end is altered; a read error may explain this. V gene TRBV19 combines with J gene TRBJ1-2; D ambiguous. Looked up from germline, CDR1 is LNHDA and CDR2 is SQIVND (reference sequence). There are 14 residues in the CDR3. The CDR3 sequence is CASSIGGRNYGYTF. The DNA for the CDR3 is TGTGCCAGTAGTATTGGAGGCAGGAACTATGGCTACACCTTT.

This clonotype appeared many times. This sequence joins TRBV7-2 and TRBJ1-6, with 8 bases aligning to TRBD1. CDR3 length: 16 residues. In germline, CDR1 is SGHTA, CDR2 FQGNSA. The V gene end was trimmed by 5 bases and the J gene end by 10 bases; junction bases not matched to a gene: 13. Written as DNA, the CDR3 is TGTGCCAGCAGCGGGCTAGGGCAGGGGGCGCGATCACCCCTCCACTTT. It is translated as CASSGLGQGARSPLHF. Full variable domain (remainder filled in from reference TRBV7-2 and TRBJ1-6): GAGVSQSPSNKVTEKGKDVELRCDPISGHTALYWYRQSLGQGLEFLIYFQGNSAPDKSGLPSDRFSAERTGGSVSTLTIQRTQQEDSAVYLCASSGLGQGARSPLHFGNGTRLTVT.

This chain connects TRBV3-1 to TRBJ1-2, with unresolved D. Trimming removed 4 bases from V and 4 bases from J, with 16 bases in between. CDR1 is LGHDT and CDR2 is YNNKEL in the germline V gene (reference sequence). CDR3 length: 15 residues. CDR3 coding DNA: TGTGCCAGCAGCCCCGGGTCAGATCCACGCTATGGCTACACCTTC. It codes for CASSPGSDPRYGYTF.

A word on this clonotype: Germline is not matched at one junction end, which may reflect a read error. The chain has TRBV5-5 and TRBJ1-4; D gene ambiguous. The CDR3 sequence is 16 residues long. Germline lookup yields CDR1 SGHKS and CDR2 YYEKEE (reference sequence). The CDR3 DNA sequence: TGTGCCAGCAGCCCCGCCGGGAGTGCAACTAATGAAAACCTGTTTTTT. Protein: CASSPAGSATNENLFF.

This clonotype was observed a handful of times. CDR3 residues: CASSLSGRAPYNSPLHF. CDR3 sequence (DNA): TGTGCCAGCAGCTTATCGGGGAGAGCGCCCTATAATTCACCCCTCCACTTT. The chain couples TRBV7-9 to TRBJ1-6; D is unresolved. Germline V gene sequence: CDR1 SEHNR, CDR2 FQNEAQ (reference sequence). CDR3 length: 17 amino acids. Trimming cost V 2 bases and J 2 bases, with 13 bases left between them. Combining the CDR3 with reference TRBV7-9 and TRBJ1-6 gives the whole variable domain DTGVSQNPRHKITKRGQNVTFRCDPISEHNRLYWYRQTLGQGPEFLTYFQNEAQLEKSRLLSDRFSAERPKGSFSTLEIQRTEQGDSAMYLCASSLSGRAPYNSPLHFGNGTRLTVT.

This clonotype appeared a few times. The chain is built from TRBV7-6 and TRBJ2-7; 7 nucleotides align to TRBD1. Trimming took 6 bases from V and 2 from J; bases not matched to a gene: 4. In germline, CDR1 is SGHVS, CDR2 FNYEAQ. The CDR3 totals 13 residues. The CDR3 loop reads CASRPTGTYEQYF. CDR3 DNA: TGTGCCAGCAGACCGACAGGGACCTACGAGCAGTACTTC. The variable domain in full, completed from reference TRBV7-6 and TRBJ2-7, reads GAGVSQSPRYKVTKRGQDVALRCDPISGHVSLYWYRQALGQGPEFLTYFNYEAQQDKSGLPNDRFSAERPEGSISTLTIQRTEQRDSAMYRCASRPTGTYEQYFGPGTRLTVT.

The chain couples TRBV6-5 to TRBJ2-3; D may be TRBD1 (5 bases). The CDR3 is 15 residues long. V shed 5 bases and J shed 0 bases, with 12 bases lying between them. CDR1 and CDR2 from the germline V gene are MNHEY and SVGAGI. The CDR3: CASSPDIFSTDTQYF. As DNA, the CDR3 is TGTGCCAGCAGTCCGGACATTTTTAGCACAGATACGCAGTATTTT.

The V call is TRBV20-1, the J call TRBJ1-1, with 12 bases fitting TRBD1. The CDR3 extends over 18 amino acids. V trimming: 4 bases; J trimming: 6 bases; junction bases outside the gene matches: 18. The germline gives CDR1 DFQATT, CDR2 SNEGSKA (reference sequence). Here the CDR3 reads CSAMLWVRAGQGAPEAFF. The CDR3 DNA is TGCAGTGCTATGTTGTGGGTCCGTGCGGGACAGGGGGCGCCTGAAGCTTTCTTT.

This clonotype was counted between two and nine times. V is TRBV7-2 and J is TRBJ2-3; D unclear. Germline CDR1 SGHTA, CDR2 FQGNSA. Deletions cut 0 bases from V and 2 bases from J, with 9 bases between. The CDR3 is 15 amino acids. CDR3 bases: TGTGCCAGCAGCTTAGCCGCCTTACCCACAGATACGCAGTATTTT. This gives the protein CASSLAALPTDTQYF.

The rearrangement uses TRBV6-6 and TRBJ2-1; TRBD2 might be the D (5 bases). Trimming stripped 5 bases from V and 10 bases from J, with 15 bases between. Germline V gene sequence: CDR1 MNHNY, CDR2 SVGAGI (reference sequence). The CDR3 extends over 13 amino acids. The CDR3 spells CASSTSSPGEQFF. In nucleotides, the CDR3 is TGTGCCAGCAGTACCAGTTCCCCGGGAGAGCAGTTCTTC.

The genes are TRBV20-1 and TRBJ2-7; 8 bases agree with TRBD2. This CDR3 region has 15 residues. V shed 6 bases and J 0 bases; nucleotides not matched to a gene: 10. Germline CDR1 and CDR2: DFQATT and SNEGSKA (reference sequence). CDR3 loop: CSANQGAGGSYEQYF. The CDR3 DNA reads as TGCAGTGCGAATCAAGGGGCGGGGGGCTCCTACGAGCAGTACTTC.

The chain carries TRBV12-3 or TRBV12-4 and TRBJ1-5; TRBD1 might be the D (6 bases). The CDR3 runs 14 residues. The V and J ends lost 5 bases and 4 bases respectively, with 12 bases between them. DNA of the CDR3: TGTGCCAGCAGTCACCAGGGGTCGAATCAGCCCCAGCATTTT. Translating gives CASSHQGSNQPQHF.

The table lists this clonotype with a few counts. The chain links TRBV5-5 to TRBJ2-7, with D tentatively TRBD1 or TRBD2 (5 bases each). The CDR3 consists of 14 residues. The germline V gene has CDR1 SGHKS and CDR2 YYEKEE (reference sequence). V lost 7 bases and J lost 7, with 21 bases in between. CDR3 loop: CASGAPLRRREQYF. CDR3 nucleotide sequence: TGTGCCAGCGGGGCCCCCCTGCGGAGGAGAGAGCAGTACTTC.

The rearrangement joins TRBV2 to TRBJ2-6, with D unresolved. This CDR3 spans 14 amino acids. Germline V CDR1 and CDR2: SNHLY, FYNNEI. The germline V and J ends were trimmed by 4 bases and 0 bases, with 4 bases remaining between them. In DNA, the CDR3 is TGTGCCAGCAGTGGAGACTCTGGGGCCAACGTCCTGACTTTC. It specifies CASSGDSGANVLTF.

This CDR3 reads CSVEGVLGAEQYF. The CDR3 nucleotides are TGCAGCGTTGAAGGGGTTTTAGGTGCCGAGCAGTACTTC. The chain combines TRBV29-1 with TRBJ2-7, with no clear D. CDR3 size: 13 residues. Looked up from germline, CDR1 is SQVTM and CDR2 is ANQGSEA. Trimming removed 1 base from V and 6 bases from J, with 13 bases in between.

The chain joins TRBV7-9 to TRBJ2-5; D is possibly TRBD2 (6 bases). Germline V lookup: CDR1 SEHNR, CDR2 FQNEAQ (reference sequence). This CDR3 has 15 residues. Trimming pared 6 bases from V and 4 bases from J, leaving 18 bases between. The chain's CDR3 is CASRSKVSGGETQYF. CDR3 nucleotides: TGTGCCAGCAGGTCGAAGGTGTCCGGGGGAGAGACCCAGTACTTC. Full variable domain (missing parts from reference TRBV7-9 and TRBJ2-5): DTGVSQNPRHKITKRGQNVTFRCDPISEHNRLYWYRQTLGQGPEFLTYFQNEAQLEKSRLLSDRFSAERPKGSFSTLEIQRTEQGDSAMYLCASRSKVSGGETQYFGPGTRLLVL.

CDR3: CSASWAASTLAYNEQFF. CDR3 nucleotide sequence: TGCAGTGCTAGTTGGGCGGCAAGCACCCTCGCCTACAATGAGCAGTTCTTC. The gene calls are TRBV20-1 and TRBJ2-1; D unresolved. Germline CDR1 and CDR2: DFQATT and SNEGSKA (reference sequence). CDR3 length equals 17 residues. V was cut by 3 bases and J by 2 bases, with 20 bases left in between.